This entry lists 15 T cell receptor beta chains sequenced from one sample in a study of cytomegalovirus exposure and HLA in healthy donors. The PCR used 60 Vbeta and 13 Jbeta primers. Assay used: immunoSEQ multiplex PCR; TCRdb lists only in-frame clones, some missing. Here the sample spans around 150,000 clones, around 74% being singletons. Sequenced: PBMCs. These receptors came from a female donor in good health and CMV-seronegative.

Here the CDR3 reads CASRGAGESYNEQFF. Written as DNA, the CDR3 is TGTGCCAGTAGAGGGGCGGGGGAGTCCTACAATGAGCAGTTCTTC. The V call is TRBV19, the J call TRBJ2-1, with 7 bases aligning to TRBD2. CDR1 is LNHDA, CDR2 SQIVND, per germline (reference sequence). The J segment lost 1 base and the V segment lost 6 bases, leaving 6 bases of the junction unmatched. The CDR3 has 15 amino acids.

This clone was recorded only once. V and J are TRBV7-2 and TRBJ2-5, with 8 bases matching TRBD2. CDR1 and CDR2 (germline): SGHTA, FQGNSA. The CDR3 extends over 16 amino acids. Trimming took 3 bases from V and 4 from J; bases not matched to a gene: 10. The CDR3 bases are TGTGCCAGCAGCTTTGGACTAGCTTTAATCCCAGAGACCCAGTACTTC. Residues: CASSFGLALIPETQYF.

The rearrangement joins TRBV10-3 to TRBJ2-7; 9 bases fit TRBD1. This CDR3 has 14 residues. CDR1 ENHRY and CDR2 SYGVKD come from the germline V gene. J gave up 4 bases and V 7 bases, and 8 bases lay outside the gene matches. CDR3 protein: CAITPGQGPYEQYF. The CDR3 nucleotides are TGTGCCATCACCCCGGGACAGGGACCTTACGAGCAGTACTTC.

The rearrangement links TRBV10-1 to TRBJ2-2, with TRBD2 matching over 10 bases. The V and J ends lost 4 bases and 2 bases, in that order; junction bases with no gene match: 7. The CDR3 loop spans 17 amino acids. Per the germline V gene, CDR1 is WNHNN and CDR2 is SYGVQD (reference sequence). Here the CDR3 reads CASSGGSGGKNTGELFF. The CDR3 nucleotides read TGCGCCAGCAGTGGTGGTAGCGGGGGGAAAAACACCGGGGAGCTGTTTTTT.

V usage is TRBV27 and J usage is TRBJ2-3; D unresolved. CDR3 length equals 14 residues. V lost 4 bases, J lost 3 bases, and 11 bases lay in between. Germline-derived CDR1 and CDR2 are MNHEY and SMNVEV (reference sequence). CDR3 nucleotide sequence: TGTGCCAGCAGTTCCCTGGGCCGGACAGATACGCAGTATTTT. Translating gives CASSSLGRTDTQYF.

In its sample, this clone was seen a few times. V gene TRBV10-1 combines with J gene TRBJ2-1; TRBD2 matches 8 bases. The CDR3 is 16 amino acids. Germline V gene data show CDR1 as WNHNN and CDR2 as SYGVQD (reference sequence). V gave up 3 bases and J gave up 7 bases; unmatched junction bases: 11. The CDR3 is CASSDLALAASNEQFF. CDR3 nucleotides: TGCGCCAGCAGTGACTTAGCACTAGCGGCTTCGAATGAGCAGTTCTTC.

The chain couples TRBV5-4 to TRBJ2-5; TRBD1 agrees at 8 bases. From germline, CDR1 is SGHNT and CDR2 YYREEE (reference sequence). Losses at the gene ends were 1 base for V and 5 bases for J; bases not matched to a gene: 4. The CDR3 consists of 14 residues. CDR3 protein: CASSLQGAEETQYF. Written as DNA, the CDR3 is TGTGCCAGCAGCTTGCAGGGGGCGGAGGAGACCCAGTACTTC.

A note on this clone: Sequence at one end of the junction differs from germline and may be a read error. The V gene is TRBV18, the J gene TRBJ1-1, with 8 bases fitting TRBD1. The CDR3 runs 13 residues. Germline CDR1 and CDR2: KGHSH and LQKENI. The DNA for the CDR3 is TGTGCCAGCACACCAGGGGGCAGTGCTGAAGCTTTCTTT. Protein: CASTPGGSAEAFF.

This chain connects TRBV5-6 to TRBJ1-2, with D perhaps matching TRBD1 (5 bases). The CDR3 is 13 amino acids. V was trimmed by 1 base and J by 7 bases, leaving 11 bases between them. The V gene's germline CDR1 is SGHDT and CDR2 YYEEEE. The CDR3 sequence is CASSLQGWSGYTF. CDR3 in DNA: TGTGCCAGCAGCTTGCAGGGTTGGAGTGGCTACACCTTC. The whole variable domain, filled in from reference TRBV5-6 and TRBJ1-2, reads DAGVTQSPTHLIKTRGQQVTLRCSPKSGHDTVSWYQQALGQGPQFIFQYYEEEERQRGNFPDRFSGHQFPNYSSELNVNALLLGDSALYLCASSLQGWSGYTFGSGTRLTVV.

This sequence joins TRBV7-8 and TRBJ2-5, with TRBD2 identical over 8 bases. The ends lost 5 bases at V and 6 bases at J; junction bases unmatched: 11. The germline gives CDR1 SGHVS, CDR2 FQNEAQ. This CDR3 region has 15 residues. The CDR3 spells CASSVSGGPAKTQYF. CDR3 bases: TGTGCCAGCAGCGTGAGCGGGGGACCAGCTAAGACCCAGTACTTC.

This clone was recorded a few times. This chain joins TRBV10-3 and TRBJ2-2; 8 bases are a match to TRBD2. Germline lookup yields CDR1 ENHRY and CDR2 SYGVKD. Trimming at V came to 3 bases and at J to 2 bases, leaving 11 bases not matched to a gene. This CDR3 contains 18 residues. The CDR3 DNA reads TGTGCCATCAGTGAATATTCCGCGGGAGGTCGTAACACCGGGGAGCTGTTTTTT. Translating gives CAISEYSAGGRNTGELFF.

This rearrangement joins TRBV6-1 to TRBJ1-1; no firm D call. The V and J ends lost 2 bases and 11 bases respectively, with 12 bases between them. Germline CDR1 is MNHNS and CDR2 is SASEGT. The CDR3 covers 12 residues. CDR3 nucleotide sequence: TGTGCCAGCAGTGAATTTTTTTCGGGGGCTTTCTTT. This sequence encodes CASSEFFSGAFF.

The chain employs TRBV30 and TRBJ1-2, with TRBD1 identical over 7 bases. The CDR3 covers 16 residues. Per the germline V gene, CDR1 is GTSNPN and CDR2 is SVGIG (reference sequence). DNA of the CDR3: TGTGCTACTACTCCCCCGGGACAGACGATAAACTATGGCTACACCTTC. It yields the protein CATTPPGQTINYGYTF.

Written as DNA, the CDR3 is TGTGCCAGCAGCGTAGCCAGCGGGAGTGAGACCCAGTACTTC. Translated, it gives CASSVASGSETQYF. This rearrangement joins TRBV9 to TRBJ2-5; TRBD2 matches 8 bases. Germline V gene sequence: CDR1 SGDLS, CDR2 YYNGEE. This CDR3 has 14 amino acids. The V gene end was trimmed by 0 bases and the J gene end by 5 bases; junction bases not matched to a gene: 3.

This clone was counted between two and nine times. J is TRBJ1-2 and V is TRBV5-1; TRBD1 agrees at 7 bases. The germline V gene encodes CDR1 SGHRS and CDR2 YFSETQ. V was clipped by 2 bases and J by 7 bases; unmatched bases: 8. The CDR3 length is 14 residues. CDR3 nucleotide sequence: TGCGCCAGCAGCTTAGGACAGGATCTCGCTGGCTACACCTTC. Translated, it gives CASSLGQDLAGYTF.